This T cell receptor beta chain was identified in a study of blood T cell repertoires in COVID-19. Study details: From T cells, B-cell-depleted T cells, or PBMCs came the material, which was cDNA or gDNA.

As handled by the study authors: Reference gene primers were amplified, and this amplification served to estimate nucleated cell counts. Some clones are missing from TCRdb's copy, which holds only in-frame ones; the method was immunoSEQ multiplex PCR. Clone size and the V and J calls come from that table; the DNA yielded D and trimming. Of just under 90,000 clones in the sample, approximately 79% were seen once. V shed 2 bases and J 3 bases; nucleotides not matched to a gene: 10. This CDR3 is built from 18 residues. The germline V gene encodes CDR1 SGHDN and CDR2 FVKESK. The clonotype was recovered from a woman aged 80 or over with acute or convalescent COVID-19. The sample was peripheral blood. The V call is TRBV14, the J call TRBJ2-6; the match to TRBD1 covers 7 bases. In DNA form, the CDR3 reads TGTGCCAGCAGCCAATCGACAAAGGGGGCATTTGGGGCCAACGTCCTGACTTTC. Translated: CASSQSTKGAFGANVLTF.